This T cell receptor (beta chain) was identified in a study of post-analysis software for immune sequencing data. Study background: The disease courses covered relapsing-remitting, secondary progressive and progressive-relapsing multiple sclerosis.

Details on this clonotype: Antigen unknown.

The germline V gene encodes CDR1 PRHDT and CDR2 FYEKMQ (reference sequence). The CDR3 runs 16 residues. After removal of 5 bases from V and 2 bases from J, the junction contained 7 bases not matched to a gene. Study conclusions and caveats: The five TRBV segments detected at higher frequency in patients than in controls included TRBV5-6, TRBV5-1 and TRBV20-1.

Unique molecular identifiers were carried by the TCR beta cDNA libraries. TCRdb reprocessed the PCR reads via MiXCR and lists one record per CDR3 protein. The sample includes about 430,000 distinct CDR3 sequences, approximately 38% of them seen just once. The chain couples TRBV13 to TRBJ2-7, with 12 nucleotides matching TRBD2. Sequenced sample: blood. The origin of this receptor is a girl aged 2-10 years with multiple sclerosis. DNA for the CDR3: TGTGCCAGCAGCAAGAACCCTAGCGGGAGGGCCTACGAGCAGTACTTC. The encoded protein is CASSKNPSGRAYEQYF.